This T cell receptor beta chain was sequenced in a study of shared clonotypes between healthy human individuals. As for the study in general: CD8 memory received one plate per donor, CD8 naive two, CD4 memory three and CD4 naive three.

Trimming stripped 5 bases from V and 2 bases from J, with 16 bases between. Germline lookup yields CDR1 SGHTA and CDR2 FQGNSA. CDR3 size: 15 residues. Replicate sorted-subset PCRs were loaded with around 220 ng DNA, 25,000 to 30,000 T cell genomes. Only in-frame clones appear in the TCRdb table, and some are missing; sequencing was by immunoSEQ multiplex PCR. The data show around 340,000 clones, roughly 70% seen once. Sequenced sample: memory CD4+ T cells sorted from blood. The sample's subset: CD45RA-negative fraction. The chain employs TRBV7-2 and TRBJ2-7; D possibly matches TRBD1 or TRBD2 (5 bases each). This sequence originates from a man aged 30-40 years in good health. The CDR3, as DNA: TGTGCCAGCAGCGAGGGGTGGCAGCCAGCCTACGAGCAGTACTTC. Amino acid sequence: CASSEGWQPAYEQYF.